This section outlines one T cell receptor (beta chain) sequence together with its context. The specificity of this receptor is unknown. The sample holds no much larger clone one base away, and base qualities are not on file. Library preparation used the immunoSEQ multiplex PCR assay. This immuneACCESS table, as held by TCRdb, lists in-frame sequences with V and J called but not all clones. Of the missing ones, under half trace to an unresolved V gene in checked studies; the others have no known cause. A total of more than 100,000 clones appear in this sample, around 89% of them only once. The ten largest clones add up to 3.4% of the sample. The data originate from a study of control samples from healthy donors and cancer patients (dated by TCRdb to the early 2020s). Via the germline V gene (reference sequence), CDR1 is LNHNV and CDR2 YYDKDF. Taken from cysteine to phenylalanine, the CDR3 has 13 residues. The kept DNA is CDR3 alone, 39 bases in frame from the first base. V and J are truncated by 4 bases and 8 bases respectively, leaving an intervening sequence of 14 bases.

The sequence came from a man aged 35-49 years in good health. In this chain, TRBV15 is recombined with TRBJ1-1; the D gene is unclear. Sample: blood. The encoded CDR3 is CATSKERGAEAFF. The DNA sequence is TGTGCCACCAGCAAAGAACGGGGAGCGGAAGCTTTCTTT.